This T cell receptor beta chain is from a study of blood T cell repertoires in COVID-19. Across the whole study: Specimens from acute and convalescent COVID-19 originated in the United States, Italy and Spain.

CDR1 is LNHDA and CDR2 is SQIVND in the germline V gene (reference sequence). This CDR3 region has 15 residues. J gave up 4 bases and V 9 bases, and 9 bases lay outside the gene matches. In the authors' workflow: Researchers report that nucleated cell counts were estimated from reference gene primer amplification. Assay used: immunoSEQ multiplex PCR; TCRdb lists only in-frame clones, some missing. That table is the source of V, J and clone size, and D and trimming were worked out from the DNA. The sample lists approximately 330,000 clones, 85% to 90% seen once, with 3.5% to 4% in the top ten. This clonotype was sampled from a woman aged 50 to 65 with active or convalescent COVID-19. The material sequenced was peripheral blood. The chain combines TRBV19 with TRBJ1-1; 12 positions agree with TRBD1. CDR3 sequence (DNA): TGTGCCAGCAGGGACAGGGGGCTTTTAAGCACTGAAGCTTTCTTT. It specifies CASRDRGLLSTEAFF.